This T cell receptor (beta chain) was obtained from a study of beta chain features in type 1 diabetes. The overall study: Sorted cells numbering around 100,000,000 were examined across all samples.

The CDR3 totals 13 residues. V lost 6 bases, J lost 7 bases, and 5 bases stayed unmatched. Germline values: CDR1 KGHSH, CDR2 LQKENI. The sample holds a few counts of this clone. The sample carries other DNA sequences with the same CDR3. As every portion of the isolated RNA was reverse transcribed, the sequencing read expressed TCRB transcripts. Assay: immunoSEQ multiplex PCR; the TCRdb copy retains only in-frame clones and omits some. The data show about 180,000 clones, roughly an eighth seen once. The sequencing input was central memory CD4+ T cells from blood. The sequence was collected from a young woman in good health. The chain carries TRBV18 and TRBJ1-5; 8 bases are a match to TRBD1. The CDR3 protein is CASSPTGEQPQHF. CDR3 DNA sequence: TGTGCCAGCTCCCCGACAGGGGAACAGCCCCAGCATTTT.